This T cell receptor (beta chain) was obtained from a study of shared clonotypes between healthy human individuals (dated by TCRdb to the early 2020s). Context from the whole study: The cohort included three men and a couple of women between 18 and 49 years of age. Libraries were prepared and TCR repertoires were sequenced by different laboratories using diverse techniques, in order to increase sequencing depth and limit assay-specific biases. Leukapheresis yielded between about 0.94 and 9.5 billion PBMCs per donor. For each donor, CD4 naive and CD4 memory were each given three plates, CD8 naive was given two plates, and CD8 memory was given one plate. To estimate repertoire size and how much clonotype sharing occurs between individuals, the study deeply sequenced the blood TCR repertoires of 5 or 6 healthy adults. Summary of the overall study and its limitations: Only blood was sampled, and tissue TCR repertoires likely differ from those in blood. Pairwise subsampling indicated that sequencing depth was expected to affect the degree of clonotype sharing among donors. Because the study included a small number of donors, the genetic and exposure-history diversity represented was limited. About 5% of naive CD4, 3.5% of naive CD8, about 2.5% of memory CD4, and about 0.4% of memory CD8 clonotypes were shared across several donors. Clonotypes shared by all four sorted-subset donors showed higher generation probabilities than non-shared clonotypes. Naive subsets generally had larger estimated clonotype richness than memory subsets did. Rarefaction of sorted-subset datasets indicated incomplete sequencing despite the large sequencing depth.

With respect to this clone: The specificity of this receptor is unknown. No quality values exist for individual bases; no much larger clone is one base distant.

Using the deep immunoSEQ assay, multiplex PCR amplified TCR CDR3 regions from genomic DNA. Extracted genomic DNA from each cell subset was spread evenly across all wells of several immunoSEQ 96-well plates, with each plate serving as a replicate. For sorted subsets, 200 to 250 ng of genomic DNA, equivalent to roughly 30,000 T cell genomes, went into each replicate PCR. Purified libraries were quantified with a Qubit 3.0 fluorometer, sized on a Bioanalyzer 2100, and re-quantified with the KAPA Library Quantification kit. Every immunoSEQ 96-well plate was sequenced on a dedicated single-read 150-cycle Illumina NextSeq 550 flow cell. In the authors' own workflow: Because the immunoSEQ output held only junctional sequences and lacked quality scores, the filtering could not match the filtering applied to full-length reads. To assign V/J genes and CDR3, sequences were annotated against IMGT germline references using PyIR, a Python wrapper for IgBLAST v1.9. Any read was removed if the V/J assignment was weak (E-value above 1e-6), the CDR3 was missing, or the read contained stop codons, out-of-frame junctions, or ambiguous translated residues. V3J clonotypes were defined as sequences sharing the same inferred V gene, J gene, and CDR3 amino acid sequence. Percentage overlap between repertoires was computed as shared unique clonotypes divided by the size of the smaller repertoire. Repertoire richness was assessed with RTK rarefaction, the Chao1 estimator, and Recon v2.1 estimates of unobserved clonotypes. OLGA was used to compute generation probabilities for all TCRbeta clonotypes that the gDNA method yielded from a few donors. In its TCRdb copy, this immuneACCESS table keeps in-frame sequences only and misses some clones. Where compared with another copy, unresolved V genes explain less than half of these, and the others have no known cause. From that table come the V and J calls and clone size; the DNA was used to work out D and trimming. Across this sample there are some 650,000 clones, with around 97% seen only once. The ten largest make up about 0.06% of the sample.

The CDR3 spans 13 residues, from the cysteine through the phenylalanine. Only the CDR3 part of the read is kept: 39 bases, read in frame from the first base. The germline V gene gives CDR1 as SGHAT and CDR2 as FQNNGV. At the junction V is shortened by 5 bases and J by 9 bases, with 17 bases in between. The donors were healthy, HIV-negative adults with no recently reported acute infections or vaccinations. Every donor was a Caucasian adult living in Nashville, Tennessee, USA. CD4+ T cells were enriched by magnetic negative selection; naive cells were then positively selected on CD45RA, and the negative fraction formed the memory subset. Blood was obtained by leukapheresis, after which PBMCs were separated by Ficoll-Histopaque density gradient centrifugation and cryopreserved in liquid nitrogen vapor phase. Analytical flow cytometry was used to check the purity and quantity of each magnetically sorted T cell population. Genomic DNA was isolated from every sorted fraction and measured by UV absorbance on a Nanodrop 2000c.

This TCR derives from a woman aged 30 to 39 in good health. The sequencing sample was made of naive CD4+ T cells sorted from blood. The cell subset or site label of this sample denotes: CD45RA+ positively selected. This chain is built from TRBV11-2 and TRBJ2-7; the D gene cannot be resolved reliably. The nucleotide sequence reads TGTGCCAGCAGCCAAACGGCGGCGCTATGGCAGTACTTC. Translated, it reads CASSQTAALWQYF.